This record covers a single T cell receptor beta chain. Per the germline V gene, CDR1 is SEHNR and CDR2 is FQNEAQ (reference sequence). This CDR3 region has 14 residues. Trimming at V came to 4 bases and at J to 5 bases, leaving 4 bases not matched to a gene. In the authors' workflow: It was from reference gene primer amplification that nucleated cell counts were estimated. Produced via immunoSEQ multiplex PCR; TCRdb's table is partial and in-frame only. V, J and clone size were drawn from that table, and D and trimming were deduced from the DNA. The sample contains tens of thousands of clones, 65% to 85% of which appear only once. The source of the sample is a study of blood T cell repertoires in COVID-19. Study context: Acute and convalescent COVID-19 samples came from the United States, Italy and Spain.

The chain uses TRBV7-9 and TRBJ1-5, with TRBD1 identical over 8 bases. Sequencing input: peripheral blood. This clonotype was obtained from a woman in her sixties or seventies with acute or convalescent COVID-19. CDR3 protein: CASSSTGAHQPQHF. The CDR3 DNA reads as TGTGCCAGCAGCTCGACAGGGGCCCATCAGCCCCAGCATTTT.